The T cell receptor beta chain under discussion was sequenced for a study of shared T cell receptors in the human thymus. The V end was cut by 5 bases, the J end by 5 bases, with 15 bases between. This CDR3 has 14 amino acids. Germline V gives CDR1 LNHNV, CDR2 YYDKDF (reference sequence). The protocol was immunoSEQ multiplex PCR, while the TCRdb copy is restricted to in-frame clones and leaves out a portion. In the table there are around 340,000 clones, approximately 95% of which are singletons. The chain carries TRBV15 and TRBJ2-5; D ambiguous. The material sequenced was thymocytes. This receptor was obtained from a human donor. CDR3: CATSPTPFSETQYF. DNA of the CDR3: TGTGCCACCAGCCCGACTCCCTTCTCCGAGACCCAGTACTTC.